Listed here is a single T cell receptor (beta chain). Different DNA sequences within this sample yield the same CDR3. This record belongs to a study of blood T cell repertoires in COVID-19. What the recovered Cohort 3 donors had was two negative PCRs, clearance, or symptom resolution. Using immunoSEQ multiplex PCR, the repertoire was profiled, and TCRdb retains in-frame clones only, with some absent. The sample includes around 300,000 clones, 88% of them seen just once. The TCR sequence derives from a woman aged 45 to 65 who had recovered from COVID-19. Sequencing used PBMCs or T cells enriched from blood (not recorded which).

The CDR3 DNA is TGTGCCAGCAGTTTAGACCGGGGTGGAGGCAGCAATCAGCCCCAGCATTTT. Protein: CASSLDRGGGSNQPQHF. The genes are TRBV28 and TRBJ1-5; D remains ambiguous. CDR3 size: 17 residues. Germline V lookup: CDR1 MDHEN, CDR2 SYDVKM. V lost 2 bases and J lost 1, with 15 bases in between. Combining the CDR3 with reference TRBV28 and TRBJ1-5 gives the whole variable domain DVKVTQSSRYLVKRTGEKVFLECVQDMDHENMFWYRQDPGLGLRLIYFSYDVKMKEKGDIPEGYSVSREKKERFSLILESASTNQTSMYLCASSLDRGGGSNQPQHFGDGTRLSIL.